The T cell receptor beta chain under discussion was sequenced for a study of blood T cell repertoires in COVID-19. Across the study: In each case, the material was cDNA or gDNA derived from T cells, B-cell-depleted T cells, or PBMCs.

Germline values: CDR1 MDHEN, CDR2 SYDVKM. The junction had 11 bases not matched to a gene; V was cut back by 6 bases and J by 8 bases. This CDR3 contains 14 residues. Produced via immunoSEQ multiplex PCR; TCRdb's table is partial and in-frame only. The table records 260,000 or so clones, roughly four fifths of them present only once. The chain joins TRBV28 to TRBJ1-2; 8 nucleotides align to TRBD1. The sequence was collected from a woman aged 70 to 79 with acute or convalescent COVID-19. Material: peripheral blood. In nucleotides, the CDR3 is TGTGCCAGCAGCATCGGACAGGGAAGAGAAGGCTACACCTTC. Encoded protein: CASSIGQGREGYTF.